Listed below are T cell receptor beta chains from one sample, sequenced in a study of OX40 agonist ivuxolimab in advanced cancers. Some clones are missing from TCRdb's copy, which holds only in-frame ones; the method was immunoSEQ multiplex PCR. Seen here are about 58,000 clones, roughly nine tenths observed once, and the top ten hold 0.76%. Source: CD4+ or CD8+ T cells sorted from blood, taken in a trial of the OX40 agonist ivuxolimab. The source is an adult with an advanced solid tumor such as melanoma, head and neck, liver or kidney cancer. The CDR3 runs from the conserved cysteine through the conserved F or W. The D gene is left open where the match is weak. Expanded clones are given a class, and other clones once, few, many or no size at all.

clone_size cdr3_length j_call v_call d_call cdr3_nt cdr3_aa
NA 15 TRBJ1-5 TRBV7-2 NA TGTGCCAGCAGCGGACGACATAACAGCAATCAGCCCCAGCATTTT CASSGRHNSNQPQHF
NA 14 TRBJ2-7 TRBV15 NA TGTGCCACCAGCAGAGGCGGGACTTCCTACGAGCAGTACTTC CATSRGGTSYEQYF
NA 16 TRBJ1-2 TRBV28 NA TGTGCCAGCAGTTTATTGGACCTGACGGGAATGGGTGGCTACACCTTC CASSLLDLTGMGGYTF
NA 14 TRBJ2-4 TRBV2 TRBD2 TGTGCCAGCCTAGCGGGAGTGTTCAAAAACATTCAGTACTTC CASLAGVFKNIQYF
once 14 TRBJ2-7 TRBV7-9 NA TGTGCCAGCAGCTTAGCGGCCGGGTCCTACGAGCAGTACTTC CASSLAAGSYEQYF
NA 13 TRBJ2-2 TRBV10-3 NA TGTGCCATCACCGATGGGGGCAGCGGGGAGCTGTTTTTT CAITDGGSGELFF
NA 15 TRBJ2-5 TRBV2 NA TGTGCCAGCAGTGAAGGCAGAGTACAGGTTGGGACCCAGTACTTC CASSEGRVQVGTQYF
once 13 TRBJ2-2 TRBV7-2 NA TGTGCCAGCAGCCCCCAGTCGGCCGGGGAGCTGTTTTTT CASSPQSAGELFF
NA 15 TRBJ2-7 TRBV28 NA TGTGCCAGCAGGTCCGGGACGACTGTAGTCTACGAGCAGTACTTC CASRSGTTVVYEQYF
NA 16 TRBJ2-5 TRBV7-2 TRBD2 TGTGCCAGCAGCCCGTCGTTGGCTAGCGGAAAAGAGACCCAGTACTTC CASSPSLASGKETQYF
few 15 TRBJ2-5 TRBV14 NA TGTGCCAGCAGAGCTACTCAGGGGTTCCAAGAGACCCAGTACTTC CASRATQGFQETQYF
NA 16 TRBJ2-4 TRBV7-2 NA TGTGCCAGCAGCTTGAGGTTCACCCTAGCCAAAAACATTCAGTACTTC CASSLRFTLAKNIQYF
once 16 TRBJ2-2 TRBV5-1 TRBD1 TGCGCCAGCAGGCCCCCCCGGGACAGGGAAGCCGGGGAGCTGTTTTTT CASRPPRDREAGELFF
NA 12 TRBJ2-3 TRBV2 NA TGTGCCACCCGATACAGCACAGATACGCAGTATTTT CATRYSTDTQYF
NA 15 TRBJ2-7 TRBV5-5 TRBD2 TGTGCCAGCAGCTTGTCCGGGACTAGCGACTACGAGCAGTACTTC CASSLSGTSDYEQYF
few 13 TRBJ1-5 TRBV6-4 NA TGTGCCAGCAGTCCGGAGTTAGATCAGCCCCAGCATTTT CASSPELDQPQHF
few 13 TRBJ1-5 TRBV6-5 NA TGTGCCAGCAGTCCCAAGAATGATCAGCCCCAGCATTTT CASSPKNDQPQHF
NA 13 TRBJ2-2 TRBV7-3 NA TGTGCCAGCAGACCCGTCGGGGATGGGGAGCTGTTTTTT CASRPVGDGELFF
NA 12 TRBJ1-6 TRBV6-1 NA TGTGCCAGCAGTGAAGGGGCGTCACCCCTCCACTTT CASSEGASPLHF
NA 15 TRBJ1-4 TRBV19 TRBD1 TGTGCCAGTAGTGACCGGGACAGGGGACCTGAAAAACTGTTTTTT CASSDRDRGPEKLFF
NA 14 TRBJ2-7 TRBV2 TRBD1 TGTGCCACCGCGGGACAGGGAGGGTACTACGAGCAGTACTTC CATAGQGGYYEQYF
NA 13 TRBJ2-3 TRBV6-4 NA TGTGCCAGCAGTGGCCACCAAGAGGGTACGCAGTATTTT CASSGHQEGTQYF
NA 15 TRBJ2-3 TRBV11-3 NA TGTGCCAGCAGCTTGGGTGGAATTAGCACAGATACGCAGTATTTT CASSLGGISTDTQYF
NA 15 TRBJ1-5 TRBV2 TRBD1 TGTGCCAGCAGCGAGAGACAGGGTGCTACTTCAGCCCAGCATTTT CASSERQGATSAQHF
NA 16 TRBJ2-3 TRBV7-2 TRBD2 TGTGCCAGCAGCTTAGTTCGTAGCGGGAGCACAGATACGCAGTATTTT CASSLVRSGSTDTQYF
NA 18 TRBJ2-1 TRBV11-2 TRBD2 TGTGCCAGCAGCTTATTAAGACGGCGGGAGGGCCAATACAATGAGCAGTTCTTC CASSLLRRREGQYNEQFF
NA 11 TRBJ1-2 TRBV2 NA TGTGCCAGCAGTGTAGGGCGTGGCTACACCTTC CASSVGRGYTF
NA 16 TRBJ2-3 TRBV7-9 NA TGTGCCAGCGAAACGTCGCGTCTAGCCCGCACAGATACGCAGTATTTT CASETSRLARTDTQYF
NA 16 TRBJ2-7 TRBV5-5 NA TGTGCCAGCAGCTTGGTCGGGACAAGGATATCCTACGAGCAGTACTTC CASSLVGTRISYEQYF
NA 15 TRBJ2-2 TRBV30 NA TGTGCCTGGAATTCCGGGACTGCCCACACCGGGGAGCTGTTTTTT CAWNSGTAHTGELFF
NA 14 TRBJ1-5 TRBV2 TRBD1 TGTGCCAGCAGTGAGCGGACAGGTCCCAGGCCCCAGCATTTT CASSERTGPRPQHF
NA 17 TRBJ2-7 TRBV9 NA TGTGCCAGCAGCCCTTCCCAACAGGGTGGTTTCGCCTACGAGCAGTACTTC CASSPSQQGGFAYEQYF
NA 14 TRBJ2-7 TRBV11-2 NA TGTGCCAGCAGCTTATCGGGGGCGTCCTACGAGCAGTACTTC CASSLSGASYEQYF
once 14 TRBJ2-2 TRBV5-4 TRBD1 TGTGCCAGCAGTCCTCAGGGGGCGGCCGGGGAGCTGTTTTTT CASSPQGAAGELFF
NA 14 TRBJ1-2 TRBV13 TRBD1 TGTGCCAGCAGCCAGGACAGGGGAAACTATGGCTACACCTTC CASSQDRGNYGYTF
NA 15 TRBJ1-1 TRBV7-2 TRBD1 TGTGCCAGCAGCTTAGCGGGGACAGGGGGAACTGAAGCTTTCTTT CASSLAGTGGTEAFF